The 4 T cell receptor beta chains presented below share a single source sample, sequenced in a study of response to subunit inactivated influenza vaccine. TCRdb reanalysed the RT-PCR reads using MiXCR and keeps one entry per CDR3 protein. The data hold more than 400,000 distinct CDR3 sequences, with about 7.2% observed a single time. Sequencing was performed on PBMCs from blood, taken 23 months after vaccination. These receptors were collected from a man aged 45 to 75 who received an inactivated influenza vaccine.

This clonotype turned up a few times. The chain employs TRBV14 and TRBJ1-6; D remains unclear. This CDR3 contains 14 residues. Germline CDR1 is SGHDN and CDR2 is FVKESK. V shed 6 bases and J shed 7 bases, with 13 bases lying between them. Written as DNA, the CDR3 is TGTGCCAGCAGGAGGACCGCAACAAATTCACCCCTCCACTTT. It translates to CASRRTATNSPLHF. Filled out from reference TRBV14 and TRBJ1-6, the complete variable domain reads EAGVTQFPSHSVIEKGQTVTLRCDPISGHDNLYWYRRVMGKEIKFLLHFVKESKQDESGMPNNRFLAERTGGTYSTLKVQPAELEDSGVYFCASRRTATNSPLHFGNGTRLTVT.

The V gene is TRBV5-4, the J gene TRBJ2-1; D is ambiguous. CDR3 length equals 12 residues. CDR1 and CDR2 (germline): SGHNT, YYREEE (reference sequence). V was clipped by 1 base and J by 8 bases, with 7 bases between them. Here the CDR3 DNA reads TGTGCCAGCAGCTTGATTGGCTATGAGCAGTTCTTC. This encodes CASSLIGYEQFF.

This clonotype was seen ten or more times. The gene calls are TRBV27 and TRBJ2-6; no clear D. Germline lookup yields CDR1 MNHEY and CDR2 SMNVEV (reference sequence). CDR3 size: 14 residues. V was clipped by 5 bases and J by 2 bases, with 7 bases between them. The DNA of the CDR3 is TGTGCCAGCAGTGGCGTTCCTGGGGCCAACGTCCTGACTTTC. Residues: CASSGVPGANVLTF.

This clonotype was seen once. A read error is possible here, since a much larger clone lies one base away. This chain joins TRBV29-1 and TRBJ2-7, with D possibly being TRBD1 (6 bases). V was clipped by 5 bases and J by 2 bases, with 10 bases between them. The CDR3 runs 12 residues. Germline lookup yields CDR1 SQVTM and CDR2 ANQGSEA. The CDR3 loop reads CSVITGTYEQYF. Here the CDR3 DNA reads TGCAGCGTTATCACAGGGACCTACGAGCAGTACTTC.